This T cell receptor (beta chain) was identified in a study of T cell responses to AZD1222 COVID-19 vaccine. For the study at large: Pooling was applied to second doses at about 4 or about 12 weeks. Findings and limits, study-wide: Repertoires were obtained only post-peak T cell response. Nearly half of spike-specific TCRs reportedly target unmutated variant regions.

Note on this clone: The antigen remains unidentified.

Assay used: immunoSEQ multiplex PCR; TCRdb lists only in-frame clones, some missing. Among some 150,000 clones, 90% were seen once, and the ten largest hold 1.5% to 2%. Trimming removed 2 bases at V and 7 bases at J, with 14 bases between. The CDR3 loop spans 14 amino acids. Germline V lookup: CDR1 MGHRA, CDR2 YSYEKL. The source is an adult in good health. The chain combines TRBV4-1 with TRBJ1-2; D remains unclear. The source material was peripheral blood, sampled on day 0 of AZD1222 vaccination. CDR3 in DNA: TGCGCCAGCAGCCAATGGGTGAACGAACTTGGCTACACCTTC. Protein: CASSQWVNELGYTF.